This TCR beta chain is drawn from a study of cytomegalovirus exposure and HLA in healthy donors. The PCR used 60 Vbeta and 13 Jbeta primers. Data came from immunoSEQ multiplex PCR; TCRdb stores just in-frame clones and leaves some out. The sample records 50,000 to 70,000 clones, about 84% being singletons. The CDR3 is made up of 15 amino acids. V lost 6 bases, J lost 6 bases, and 9 bases stayed unmatched. CDR1 SGHAT and CDR2 FQNNGV come from the germline V gene. The TCR was taken from a male donor in good health and CMV-seronegative. This chain connects TRBV11-2 to TRBJ2-3; the match to TRBD1 covers 10 bases. Sequenced sample: PBMCs. Here the CDR3 reads CASRYRDRGVDTQYF. CDR3 DNA: TGTGCCAGCAGGTACCGGGACAGGGGTGTGGATACGCAGTATTTT.